These 30 T cell receptor beta chains were sequenced from one sample in a study of blood T cell repertoires in COVID-19. Clones were read by immunoSEQ multiplex PCR, and TCRdb kept only the in-frame ones, dropping some. The sample contains about 28,000 clones, about 80% of which appear only once. The sequenced sample consisted of peripheral blood. The receptor source for this set is a man between 65 and 79 years old with active COVID-19.

The chain carries TRBV30 and TRBJ2-7; D call uncertain. Germline V gene sequence: CDR1 GTSNPN, CDR2 SVGIG (reference sequence). The CDR3 has 12 amino acids. Trimming removed 0 bases from V and 5 bases from J, with 8 bases in between. This chain's CDR3 is CAWSVYGDEQYF. The CDR3 DNA reads TGTGCCTGGAGTGTATACGGTGACGAGCAGTACTTC.

This chain joins TRBV28 and TRBJ1-2; the D gene is possibly TRBD1 (6 bases). This CDR3 contains 14 residues. The V end was cut by 2 bases, the J end by 5 bases, with 12 bases between. Germline values: CDR1 MDHEN, CDR2 SYDVKM. The chain's CDR3 is CASSLPDRPYGYTF. The CDR3 DNA sequence: TGTGCCAGCAGTTTACCCGACAGGCCGTATGGCTACACCTTC.

In its sample, this clone was seen a few times. The V call is TRBV6-6, the J call TRBJ1-5, with 9 bases fitting TRBD1. V lost 5 bases to trimming and J lost 0 bases; unmatched junction nucleotides: 8. The CDR3 sequence is 17 residues long. The germline CDR1 and CDR2 sequences are MNHNY and SVGAGI (reference sequence). The CDR3 spells CASSPGQGGFSNQPQHF. CDR3 DNA sequence: TGTGCCAGCAGTCCGGGACAGGGTGGTTTTAGCAATCAGCCCCAGCATTTT.

Here the CDR3 reads CASSQYTGENTEAFF. Written as DNA, the CDR3 is TGCGCCAGCAGTCAATATACAGGGGAGAACACTGAAGCTTTCTTT. The V and J genes are TRBV23-1 and TRBJ1-1; 7 nucleotides align to TRBD1. TRBV23-1 is an ORF for which the function is uncertain. The J segment lost 1 base and the V segment lost 1 base, leaving 3 bases of the junction unmatched. The CDR3 sequence is 15 residues long.

This clone is a singleton in its sample. The chain has TRBV13 and TRBJ2-1, with D maybe TRBD2 (5 bases). V was clipped by 5 bases and J by 10 bases, with 9 bases between them. The germline CDR1 and CDR2 sequences are PRHDT and FYEKMQ (reference sequence). This CDR3 region has 11 residues. The CDR3 bases are TGTGCCAGCAGCCCCGGCGGGGAGCAGTTCTTC. It specifies CASSPGGEQFF.

The chain links TRBV12-3 or TRBV12-4 to TRBJ1-1, with D tentatively TRBD1 (6 bases). This CDR3 comprises 13 residues. V shed 1 base and J shed 6 bases, with 9 bases lying between them. CDR3 DNA: TGTGCCAGCAGTTTAGGCTGGACAGCTGAAGCTTTCTTT. Translation: CASSLGWTAEAFF.

V gene TRBV11-3 combines with J gene TRBJ1-2; the D is unclear. V was cut by 1 base and J by 2 bases, with 8 bases left in between. Looked up from germline, CDR1 is SGHNT and CDR2 is YENEEA. The CDR3 covers 14 residues. This CDR3 reads CASSLGPGNYGYTF. CDR3 nucleotide sequence: TGTGCCAGCAGCTTAGGGCCGGGAAACTATGGCTACACCTTC.

V and J are TRBV7-9 and TRBJ2-1; 11 nucleotides match TRBD2. Per the germline V gene, CDR1 is SEHNR and CDR2 is FQNEAQ (reference sequence). The CDR3 is 15 residues long. V gave up 1 base and J gave up 12 bases; unmatched junction bases: 8. CDR3 coding DNA: TGTGCCAGCAGCTTAGAGGCGACTAGCGGGGCCGGGCAGTTCTTC. Translation: CASSLEATSGAGQFF.

V is TRBV28 and J is TRBJ2-1; TRBD1 agrees at 12 bases. V was clipped by 6 bases and J by 9 bases; unmatched bases: 9. The CDR3 sequence is 15 residues long. The germline V gene encodes CDR1 MDHEN and CDR2 SYDVKM. The DNA for the CDR3 is TGTGCCAGCAGAACCCCCGGGACAGGGGGCACTGAGCAGTTCTTC. It encodes CASRTPGTGGTEQFF.

The genes are TRBV7-2 and TRBJ1-2; D gene uncertain. The germline CDR1 and CDR2 sequences are SGHTA and FQGNSA. The length of the CDR3 is 14 residues. With 1 base removed from V and 1 base from J, the gap between germline ends came to 7 bases. The CDR3 here is CASSLGRNNYGYTF. CDR3 nucleotides: TGTGCCAGCAGCTTAGGGAGGAATAACTATGGCTACACCTTC.

The V and J genes are TRBV3-1 (or the pseudogene TRBV3-2) and TRBJ2-7, with 7 positions matching TRBD2. This CDR3 has 15 amino acids. CDR1 is LGHDT and CDR2 is YNNKEL in the germline V gene (reference sequence). Trimming at V came to 4 bases and at J to 2 bases, leaving 8 bases not matched to a gene. The CDR3 bases are TGTGCCAGCAGCCGTCTAACTAGCGTGGCCTACGAGCAGTACTTC. Its translation is CASSRLTSVAYEQYF.

Notes on this clone: This same CDR3 is encoded by further DNA sequences in the sample. The chain is built from TRBV2 and TRBJ1-1; D may be TRBD1 (5 bases). The CDR3 spans 13 residues. Germline V lookup: CDR1 SNHLY, CDR2 FYNNEI. V was cut by 3 bases and J by 0 bases, with 5 bases left in between. The CDR3 nucleotides are TGTGCCAGCAGTGACAGGGTGAACACTGAAGCTTTCTTT. Its protein is CASSDRVNTEAFF.

This rearrangement joins TRBV15 to TRBJ2-3; 7 bases are shared with TRBD1. The germline CDR1 and CDR2 sequences are LNHNV and YYDKDF (reference sequence). V was clipped by 0 bases and J by 3 bases; unmatched bases: 12. The CDR3 is made up of 18 amino acids. The CDR3 loop reads CATSREINPTGLTDTQYF. In nucleotides, the CDR3 is TGTGCCACCAGCAGAGAAATTAATCCGACAGGGCTGACAGATACGCAGTATTTT.

V usage is TRBV30 and J usage is TRBJ2-3, with 11 bases fitting TRBD2. This CDR3 region has 17 residues. Germline V gene sequence: CDR1 GTSNPN, CDR2 SVGIG (reference sequence). J gave up 7 bases and V 0 bases, and 12 bases lay outside the gene matches. The chain's CDR3 is CAWSVPPTSGGANTQYF. In DNA, the CDR3 is TGTGCCTGGAGTGTACCTCCCACTAGCGGGGGAGCGAATACGCAGTATTTT.

This chain uses TRBV11-3 with TRBJ1-1; D not certain. The CDR3 covers 18 residues. The V and J ends lost 6 bases and 3 bases respectively, with 26 bases between them. CDR1 SGHNT and CDR2 YENEEA come from the germline V gene. As DNA, the CDR3 is TGTGCCAGCAGTCACTTCCCCCTCGTAGTACGGTCGCACACTGAAGCTTTCTTT. This encodes CASSHFPLVVRSHTEAFF.

This clone was recorded only once. The gene calls are TRBV5-6 and TRBJ1-5; 11 bases agree with TRBD1. Germline CDR1 and CDR2: SGHDT and YYEEEE. J was trimmed by 4 bases and V by 1 base; bases with no gene match: 1. This CDR3 is 15 amino acids long. CDR3 nucleotide sequence: TGTGCCAGCAGCTTGTGGGACAGGGGGAATCAGCCCCAGCATTTT. This encodes CASSLWDRGNQPQHF.

This sequence joins TRBV28 and TRBJ1-5, with 9 bases identical to TRBD1. The J segment lost 7 bases and the V segment lost 7 bases, leaving 8 bases of the junction unmatched. The CDR3 loop spans 14 amino acids. Germline assignment: CDR1 MDHEN and CDR2 SYDVKM. The CDR3 nucleotides read TGTGCCAGCACGGCACAGGGGGCCGGGCAGCCCCAGCATTTT. Protein sequence: CASTAQGAGQPQHF.

The genes are TRBV7-9 and TRBJ1-6; maybe TRBD1 (6 bases). CDR3 size: 15 residues. V was pared by 3 bases and J by 5 bases, with 11 bases between. CDR1 SEHNR and CDR2 FQNEAQ come from the germline V gene (reference sequence). The CDR3 sequence is CASSFKDRNNSPLHF. The CDR3 nucleotides read TGTGCCAGCAGCTTTAAAGACAGGAATAATTCACCCCTCCACTTT.

This sequence joins TRBV5-1 and TRBJ2-7; D might be TRBD1 (6 bases). The CDR3 loop spans 13 amino acids. With 4 bases removed from V and 0 bases from J, the gap between germline ends came to 8 bases. Germline V gene sequence: CDR1 SGHRS, CDR2 YFSETQ. DNA of the CDR3: TGCGCCAGCAGCCGGGACACCTCCTACGAGCAGTACTTC. It yields the protein CASSRDTSYEQYF.

The chain recombines TRBV5-1 with TRBJ2-3, with TRBD2 matching over 13 bases. With 0 bases clipped from V and 5 bases from J, the junction kept 6 bases outside the gene matches. This CDR3 is 17 amino acids long. Germline CDR1 is SGHRS and CDR2 is YFSETQ. CDR3 DNA sequence: TGCGCCAGCAGCTTGGGACTAGCGGGGGGCCCGCAAGATACGCAGTATTTT. As protein: CASSLGLAGGPQDTQYF.

The chain links TRBV27 to TRBJ2-1; 9 positions match TRBD1. The CDR3 is made up of 15 amino acids. V trimming: 5 bases; J trimming: 6 bases; junction bases outside the gene matches: 8. Per the germline V gene, CDR1 is MNHEY and CDR2 is SMNVEV (reference sequence). The CDR3 region is CASSVIGTGSNEQFF. The CDR3 nucleotides are TGTGCCAGCAGTGTAATCGGGACAGGGAGCAATGAGCAGTTCTTC.

The CDR3, as DNA: TGCAGCGTTAGGACAGGCACAGATACGCAGTATTTT. Protein: CSVRTGTDTQYF. This chain joins TRBV29-1 and TRBJ2-3; tentative D call: TRBD1 (6 bases). The germline V gene encodes CDR1 SQVTM and CDR2 ANQGSEA. The CDR3 has 12 residues. Trimming removed 5 bases at V and 1 base at J, with 7 bases between.

The chain recombines TRBV5-4 with TRBJ2-7; 10 bases fit TRBD1. Trimming cost V 4 bases and J 4 bases; bases outside gene matches: 5. This CDR3 contains 14 residues. In germline, CDR1 is SGHNT, CDR2 YYREEE (reference sequence). This chain's CDR3 is CASSTDRGIYEQYF. CDR3 nucleotides: TGTGCCAGCAGCACGGACAGGGGGATTTACGAGCAGTACTTC.

This chain's CDR3 is CASSVDNSMNTEAFF. Here the CDR3 DNA reads TGTGCCAGCAGCGTGGACAACTCCATGAACACTGAAGCTTTCTTT. The chain uses TRBV7-3 and TRBJ1-1; D may be TRBD1 (5 bases). The length of the CDR3 is 15 residues. V lost 5 bases, J lost 0 bases, and 13 bases lay in between. CDR1 and CDR2 (germline): SGHTA, FQGTGA. Supplemented by reference TRBV7-3 and TRBJ1-1, the full variable domain reads GAGVSQTPSNKVTEKGKYVELRCDPISGHTALYWYRQSLGQGPEFLIYFQGTGAADDSGLPNDRFFAVRPEGSVSTLKIQRTERGDSAVYLCASSVDNSMNTEAFFGQGTRLTVV.

The V and J genes are TRBV2 and TRBJ2-5; no clear D. Trimming removed 4 bases at V and 2 bases at J, with 8 bases between. This CDR3 region has 13 residues. Germline lookup yields CDR1 SNHLY and CDR2 FYNNEI. Written as DNA, the CDR3 is TGTGCCAGCAGTGTGGGCAGTCAAGAGACCCAGTACTTC. Its protein product is CASSVGSQETQYF. The variable domain in full, with the rest retrieved from reference TRBV2 and TRBJ2-5, is EPEVTQTPSHQVTQMGQEVILRCVPISNHLYFYWYRQILGQKVEFLVSFYNNEISEKSEIFDDQFSVERPDGSNFTLKIRSTKLEDSAMYFCASSVGSQETQYFGPGTRLLVL.

This chain links TRBV12-5 with TRBJ2-3, with 15 bases matching TRBD2. Germline V gene data show CDR1 as LGHNT and CDR2 as FRNRAP. Trimming cost V 1 base and J 5 bases; bases outside gene matches: 13. This CDR3 has 20 amino acids. DNA of the CDR3: TGTGCTAGTGGTTTGGCCTGGCACGGACTAGCGGGGGGGCCGGTAGATACGCAGTATTTT. Translating it yields CASGLAWHGLAGGPVDTQYF. The whole variable domain, filled in from reference TRBV12-5 and TRBJ2-3, reads DARVTQTPRHKVTEMGQEVTMRCQPILGHNTVFWYRQTMMQGLELLAYFRNRAPLDDSGMPKDRFSAEMPDATLATLKIQPSEPRDSAVYFCASGLAWHGLAGGPVDTQYFGPGTRLTVL.

J is TRBJ2-5 and V is TRBV2; possibly TRBD2 for D (6 bases). There are 15 residues in the CDR3. Germline V gene sequence: CDR1 SNHLY, CDR2 FYNNEI. The V gene lost 3 bases and the J gene lost 4 bases, with 15 bases spanning the gap. The CDR3 region has the DNA TGTGCCAGCAGTGATGCAGCGTTGGGGGGAGAGACCCAGTACTTC. It translates to CASSDAALGGETQYF.

This clone was seen a few times. The rearrangement joins TRBV18 to TRBJ1-6, with D tentatively TRBD1 (6 bases). The V gene's germline CDR1 is KGHSH and CDR2 LQKENI. The CDR3 sequence is 15 residues long. V lost 3 bases and J lost 8, with 14 bases in between. The chain's CDR3 is CASSPNNRQDSPLHF. The CDR3 DNA is TGTGCCAGCTCACCTAATAACCGACAGGATTCACCCCTCCACTTT. Full variable domain (remainder filled in from reference TRBV18 and TRBJ1-6): NAGVMQNPRHLVRRRGQEARLRCSPMKGHSHVYWYRQLPEEGLKFMVYLQKENIIDESGMPKERFSAEFPKEGPSILRIQQVVRGDSAAYFCASSPNNRQDSPLHFGNGTRLTVT.

The chain employs TRBV10-1 and TRBJ2-3; 9 bases agree with TRBD1. The CDR3 is 13 residues long. The germline gives CDR1 WNHNN, CDR2 SYGVQD (reference sequence). Trimming removed 6 bases from V and 3 bases from J; junction bases left unmatched: 1. The CDR3 loop is CASSGQGTDTQYF. In DNA, the CDR3 is TGCGCCAGCAGCGGACAGGGGACAGATACGCAGTATTTT.

The chain is built from TRBV19 and TRBJ1-6, with a tentative D call TRBD1 (6 bases). The CDR3 contains 17 residues. CDR1 and CDR2 (germline): LNHDA, SQIVND (reference sequence). The V end was cut by 7 bases, the J end by 5 bases, with 21 bases between. The CDR3 loop reads CASTLDAGGANNSPLHF. The CDR3 DNA is TGTGCCAGTACCTTGGACGCGGGGGGGGCTAATAATTCACCCCTCCACTTT.